This T cell receptor (beta chain) emerged from a study of T cells in localized non-small cell lung cancer. Notes on the study in general: Heterogeneity remains possible because sequencing was limited to only one tumor region. In adjacent lung, a median about 52 of the top 100 tumor clones were found.

Note on this clone: Its antigen remains unidentified.

The method was immunoSEQ multiplex PCR; TCRdb's version includes in-frame clones alone and lacks a portion of them. The sample records about 92,000 clones, about nine tenths being singletons. The source material was PBMCs, sampled before any cancer treatment. The TCR comes from a woman aged 35-75 years with stage II squamous cell lung carcinoma.

The CDR3 DNA follows: TGCGCCAGCAGCCAAGATGGGGGCTGGACTGAAGCTTTCTTT. Its protein is CASSQDGGWTEAFF. The chain recombines TRBV4-1 with TRBJ1-1; D may be TRBD1 (6 bases). Germline CDR1 MGHRA, CDR2 YSYEKL. The CDR3 has 14 amino acids. The V end was cut by 0 bases, the J end by 5 bases, with 10 bases between.